Each of the 19 T cell receptor beta chains below was sequenced from the same sample in a study of T cells in Graves' hyperthyroidism and ophthalmopathy. Amplified TCR beta CDR3 regions came from RNA transcripts. HTBI primers were the set used in a first-round RT-PCR of the TCR CDR3. TCRdb re-analysed the multiplex PCR reads in MiXCR, keeping a single row per CDR3 protein. Among under 300,000 distinct CDR3 sequences listed, approximately 14% were seen once. The sequencing sample was made of blood. The receptors were sampled from a woman in her forties or fifties with Graves' hyperthyroidism that later progressed to Graves' ophthalmopathy.

The DNA of the CDR3 is TGTGCCAGCAGTGATGCCGTTACCTACGAGCAGTACTTC. Protein: CASSDAVTYEQYF. The rearrangement links TRBV25-1 to TRBJ2-7; D call uncertain. This CDR3 has 13 amino acids. V lost 3 bases and J lost 2, with 8 bases in between. Germline CDR1 is MGHDK and CDR2 is SYGVNS.

This clonotype was counted ten times or more. The chain recombines TRBV4-2 with TRBJ2-7; 7 nucleotides match TRBD2. CDR1 is LGHNA, CDR2 YNFKEQ, per germline. This CDR3 region has 14 residues. The junction had 8 bases not matched to a gene; V was cut back by 0 bases and J by 9 bases. CDR3 in amino acids: CASSQDGGRKVQYF. CDR3 sequence (DNA): TGTGCCAGCAGCCAAGACGGCGGGAGAAAGGTGCAGTACTTC.

This clonotype was counted many times. J is TRBJ1-1 and V is TRBV27, with 8 bases matching TRBD1. V lost 4 bases to trimming and J lost 2 bases; unmatched junction nucleotides: 12. Germline values: CDR1 MNHEY, CDR2 SMNVEV (reference sequence). CDR3 length equals 17 residues. CDR3 sequence (DNA): TGTGCCAGCAGTTCCCTAAAACCGACAGGGGATAACACTGAAGCTTTCTTT. Translating it yields CASSSLKPTGDNTEAFF.

Concerning this clonotype: Possible read error: a much larger clone is one base away. V gene TRBV2 combines with J gene TRBJ1-3; 9 nucleotides match TRBD1. Germline loops: CDR1 SNHLY, CDR2 FYNNEI. J lost 3 bases, V lost 8 bases, and 11 bases had no gene match. The CDR3 length is 16 residues. The CDR3: CASSCTGTGNGNTIYF. The CDR3 DNA follows: TGTGCCAGCTCCTGCACCGGGACAGGGAATGGAAACACCATATATTTT.

The table lists this clonotype with a few counts. This chain connects TRBV6-5 to TRBJ2-7; no clear D. V lost 2 bases, J lost 7 bases, and 15 bases lay in between. The CDR3 contains 14 residues. Germline loops: CDR1 MNHEY, CDR2 SVGAGI. The CDR3 spells CASSYLKWGREQYF. The CDR3 nucleotides read TGTGCCAGCAGTTACCTTAAATGGGGAAGGGAGCAGTACTTC.

This clonotype appeared many times. The chain uses TRBV10-3 and TRBJ2-7; 8 bases map to TRBD1. After removal of 3 bases from V and 0 bases from J, the junction contained 4 bases not matched to a gene. This CDR3 comprises 15 residues. CDR1 and CDR2 from the germline V gene are ENHRY and SYGVKD. CDR3 nucleotides: TGTGCCATCAGTGATAACAGGGGGGTCTCCTACGAGCAGTACTTC. It yields the protein CAISDNRGVSYEQYF.

V and J are TRBV9 and TRBJ2-7; 10 nucleotides match TRBD2. The CDR3 spans 15 residues. The junction had 5 bases not matched to a gene; V was cut back by 0 bases and J by 5 bases. Germline V gives CDR1 SGDLS, CDR2 YYNGEE. CDR3 sequence: CASSVGASGSHEQYF. The CDR3 DNA reads TGTGCCAGCAGCGTAGGGGCTAGCGGGAGCCACGAGCAGTACTTC.

The sample holds many counts of this clonotype. This chain joins TRBV20-1 and TRBJ2-1, with D perhaps TRBD1 (5 bases). Germline V gives CDR1 DFQATT, CDR2 SNEGSKA (reference sequence). This CDR3 has 16 amino acids. V was pared by 0 bases and J by 4 bases, with 16 bases between. CDR3 region: CSARDLRQGLYNEQFF. CDR3 DNA sequence: TGCAGTGCTAGAGATCTAAGGCAGGGATTATACAATGAGCAGTTCTTC.

The table lists this clonotype with many counts. The chain uses TRBV20-1 and TRBJ2-5; TRBD2 matches at 7 bases. The CDR3 spans 11 residues. The V segment lost 5 bases and the J segment 9 bases; nucleotides outside the gene matches: 6. Germline CDR1 DFQATT, CDR2 SNEGSKA (reference sequence). The CDR3 loop reads CSAAGETAQYF. The CDR3 DNA reads as TGCAGTGCTGCGGGGGAAACGGCCCAGTACTTC.

The chain has TRBV20-1 and TRBJ2-7; 11 positions agree with TRBD2. Germline lookup yields CDR1 DFQATT and CDR2 SNEGSKA (reference sequence). This CDR3 region has 15 residues. V gave up 6 bases and J gave up 3 bases; unmatched junction bases: 10. CDR3 residues: CSARRTSGSGYEQYF. In DNA, the CDR3 is TGCAGTGCCCGCCGTACTAGCGGGAGTGGCTACGAGCAGTACTTC.

The sample holds a few counts of this clonotype. The rearrangement joins TRBV18 to TRBJ2-3, with D tentatively TRBD2 (5 bases). In germline, CDR1 is KGHSH, CDR2 LQKENI. Deletions cut 2 bases from V and 2 bases from J, with 11 bases between. This CDR3 has 15 amino acids. The CDR3 reads CASSPGRVDTDTQYF. DNA of the CDR3: TGTGCCAGCTCACCAGGGCGGGTTGACACAGATACGCAGTATTTT.

This clonotype was detected many times. The V and J genes are TRBV24-1 and TRBJ2-5; D might be TRBD1 (5 bases). Germline assignment: CDR1 KGHDR and CDR2 SFDVKD. The V end lost 5 bases, the J end lost 4 bases, and 7 bases lay between the germline ends. CDR3 length equals 12 residues. CDR3 sequence reads: CATSGGRETQYF. The CDR3 DNA is TGTGCCACCAGTGGGGGCCGAGAGACCCAGTACTTC.

The table lists this clonotype with many counts. The chain uses TRBV5-8 and TRBJ2-3, with 7 bases that match TRBD1. The CDR3 runs to 15 residues. The germline CDR1 and CDR2 sequences are SGHTS and YDEGEE. V trimming: 1 base; J trimming: 0 bases; junction bases outside the gene matches: 2. CDR3 in amino acids: CASSLRGQSTDTQYF. The CDR3 nucleotides read TGTGCCAGCAGCTTGCGGGGACAGAGCACAGATACGCAGTATTTT.

The V and J genes are TRBV7-9 and TRBJ1-4; 7 bases line up with TRBD1. CDR1 is SEHNR, CDR2 FQNEAQ, per germline (reference sequence). There are 13 residues in the CDR3. Trimming removed 4 bases from V and 11 bases from J; junction bases left unmatched: 7. Written as DNA, the CDR3 is TGTGCCAGCAGCTCACTACAGGGGAACAAACTGTTTTTT. Its protein product is CASSSLQGNKLFF.

The V and J genes are TRBV5-1 and TRBJ1-1, with TRBD1 matching over 7 bases. Germline values: CDR1 SGHRS, CDR2 YFSETQ. The CDR3 is made up of 14 amino acids. V shed 4 bases, J shed 4 bases, and the junction held 7 bases outside the gene matches. CDR3 coding DNA: TGCGCCAGCAGCGGGGGACAGTACGTCACTGAAGCTTTCTTT. The encoded protein is CASSGGQYVTEAFF.

This clonotype came up many times. This sequence joins TRBV15 and TRBJ2-7, with D perhaps TRBD2 (6 bases). CDR1 is LNHNV, CDR2 YYDKDF, per germline (reference sequence). The CDR3 consists of 15 residues. V was clipped by 0 bases and J by 5 bases, with 14 bases between them. In DNA, the CDR3 is TGTGCCACCAGCAGAGATCCAGGAGGGTTCCACGAGCAGTACTTC. It codes for CATSRDPGGFHEQYF. Full variable domain (outside the CDR3, taken from reference TRBV15 and TRBJ2-7): DAMVIQNPRYQVTQFGKPVTLSCSQTLNHNVMYWYQQKSSQAPKLLFHYYDKDFNNEADTPDNFQSRRPNTSFCFLDIRSPGLGDTAMYLCATSRDPGGFHEQYFGPGTRLTVT.

This clonotype came up many times. The rearrangement links TRBV28 to TRBJ2-1, with 10 bases identical to TRBD1. The germline CDR1 and CDR2 sequences are MDHEN and SYDVKM. The CDR3 length is 13 residues. V lost 5 bases, J lost 11 bases, and 6 bases stayed unmatched. The CDR3 sequence is CASSPGQGPKQFF. In DNA, the CDR3 is TGTGCCAGCAGTCCGGGACAGGGGCCCAAGCAGTTCTTC.

The chain joins TRBV20-1 to TRBJ2-7, with 9 bases identical to TRBD2. This CDR3 contains 14 residues. The V and J ends lost 5 bases and 4 bases, in that order; junction bases with no gene match: 9. Germline V gene lookup returns CDR1 DFQATT and CDR2 SNEGSKA (reference sequence). The CDR3 loop reads CSAGLAGVRYEQYF. Written as DNA, the CDR3 is TGCAGTGCTGGCTTAGCGGGAGTACGTTACGAGCAGTACTTC.

A remark on this clonotype: A much larger clone is a single base away; this may be a read error. V is TRBV6-1 and J is TRBJ2-2; TRBD1 or TRBD2 may be the D gene (5 bases each). The CDR3 is 16 amino acids. From germline, CDR1 is MNHNS and CDR2 SASEGT. The CDR3 coding sequence is TGTGCCAGCAGCCGGGTGGGGGAGTCGAACATCGGGGAGCTGTTTTTT. Encoded protein: CASSRVGESNIGELFF.